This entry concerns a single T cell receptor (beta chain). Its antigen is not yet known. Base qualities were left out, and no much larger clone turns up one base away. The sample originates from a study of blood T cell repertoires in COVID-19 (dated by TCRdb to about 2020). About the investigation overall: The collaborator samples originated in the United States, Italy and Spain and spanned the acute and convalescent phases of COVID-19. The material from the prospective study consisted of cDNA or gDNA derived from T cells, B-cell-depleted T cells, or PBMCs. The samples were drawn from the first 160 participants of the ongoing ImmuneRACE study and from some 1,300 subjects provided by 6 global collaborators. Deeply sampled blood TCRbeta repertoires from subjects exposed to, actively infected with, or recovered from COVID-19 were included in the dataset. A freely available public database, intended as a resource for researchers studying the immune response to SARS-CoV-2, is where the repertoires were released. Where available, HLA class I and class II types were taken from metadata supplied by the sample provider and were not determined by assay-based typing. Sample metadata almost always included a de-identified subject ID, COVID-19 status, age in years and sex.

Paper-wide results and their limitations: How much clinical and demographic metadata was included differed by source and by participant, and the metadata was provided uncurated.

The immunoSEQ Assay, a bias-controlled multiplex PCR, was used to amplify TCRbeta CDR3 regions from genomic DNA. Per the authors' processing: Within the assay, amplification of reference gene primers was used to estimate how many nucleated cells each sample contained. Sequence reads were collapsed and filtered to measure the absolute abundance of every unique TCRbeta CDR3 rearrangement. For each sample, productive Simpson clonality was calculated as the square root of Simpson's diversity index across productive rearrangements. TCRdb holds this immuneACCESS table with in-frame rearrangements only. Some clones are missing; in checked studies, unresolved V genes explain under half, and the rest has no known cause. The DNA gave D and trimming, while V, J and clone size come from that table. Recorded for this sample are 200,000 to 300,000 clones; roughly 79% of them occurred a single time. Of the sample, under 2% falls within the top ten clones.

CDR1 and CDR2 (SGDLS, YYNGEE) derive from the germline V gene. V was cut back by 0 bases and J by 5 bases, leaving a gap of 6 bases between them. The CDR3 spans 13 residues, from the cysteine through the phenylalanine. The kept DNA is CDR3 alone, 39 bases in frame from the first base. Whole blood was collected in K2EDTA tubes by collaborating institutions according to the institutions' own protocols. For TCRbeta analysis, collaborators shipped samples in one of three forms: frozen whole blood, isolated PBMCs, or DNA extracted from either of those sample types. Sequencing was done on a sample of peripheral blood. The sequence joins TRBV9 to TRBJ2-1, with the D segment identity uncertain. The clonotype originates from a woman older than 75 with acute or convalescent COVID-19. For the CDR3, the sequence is CASSVATNNEQFF. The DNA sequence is TGTGCCAGCAGCGTAGCTACGAACAATGAGCAGTTCTTC.